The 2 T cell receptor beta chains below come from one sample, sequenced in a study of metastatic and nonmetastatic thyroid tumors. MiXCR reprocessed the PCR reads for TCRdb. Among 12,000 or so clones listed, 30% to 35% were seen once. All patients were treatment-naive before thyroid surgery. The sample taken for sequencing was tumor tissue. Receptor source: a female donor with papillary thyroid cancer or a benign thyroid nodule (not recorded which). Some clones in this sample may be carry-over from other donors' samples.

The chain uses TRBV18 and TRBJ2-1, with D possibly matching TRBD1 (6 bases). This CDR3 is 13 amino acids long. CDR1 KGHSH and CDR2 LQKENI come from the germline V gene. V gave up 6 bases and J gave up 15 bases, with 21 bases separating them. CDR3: CASSPGLGQGPFF. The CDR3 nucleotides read TGTGCCAGCTCTCCGGGGTTAGGGCAGGGGCCGTTCTTC.

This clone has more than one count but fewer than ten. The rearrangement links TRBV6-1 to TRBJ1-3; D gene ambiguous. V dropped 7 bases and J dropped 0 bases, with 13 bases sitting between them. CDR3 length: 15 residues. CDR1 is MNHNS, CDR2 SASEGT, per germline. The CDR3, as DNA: TGTGCCAGCAACCCTAGTGGTCTCTCTGGAAACACCATATATTTT. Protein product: CASNPSGLSGNTIYF.